Presented here are 17 T cell receptor beta chains from one specimen sequenced in a study of Graves' ophthalmopathy and Graves' hyperthyroidism. Researchers took RNA transcripts and amplified TCR beta CDR3 regions from them. The authors performed first-round RT-PCR with HTBI primers and then a second-round multiplex PCR. One entry per CDR3 protein results from TCRdb running MiXCR on the multiplex PCR reads. The sample has 230,000 or so distinct CDR3 sequences, around 50% seen once. Specimen: peripheral blood. These receptors all come from an adult man with Graves' ophthalmopathy.

With regard to this clonotype: One end of the junction does not line up with germline, which may come from a read error. The chain couples TRBV5-1 to TRBJ1-4; D remains ambiguous. The germline V gene has CDR1 SGHRS and CDR2 YFSETQ. This CDR3 has 16 residues. The CDR3 DNA reads TGCGCCAGCAGCGAGACAAGGGTGCCGTATAATGAAAAACCGTTTTTT. It yields the protein CASSETRVPYNEKPFF.

The gene calls are TRBV15 and TRBJ2-5; the match to TRBD2 covers 9 bases. The CDR3 totals 18 residues. The V gene end was trimmed by 0 bases and the J gene end by 5 bases; junction bases not matched to a gene: 13. The V gene's germline CDR1 is LNHNV and CDR2 YYDKDF (reference sequence). The CDR3 loop reads CATSRELPSGVGKETQYF. The CDR3 nucleotides are TGTGCCACCAGCAGAGAGTTGCCTAGCGGGGTCGGTAAGGAGACCCAGTACTTC. Supplemented by reference TRBV15 and TRBJ2-5, the full variable domain reads DAMVIQNPRYQVTQFGKPVTLSCSQTLNHNVMYWYQQKSSQAPKLLFHYYDKDFNNEADTPDNFQSRRPNTSFCFLDIRSPGLGDTAMYLCATSRELPSGVGKETQYFGPGTRLLVL.

The chain combines TRBV7-8 with TRBJ2-7, with 8 bases identical to TRBD1. The CDR3 loop spans 11 amino acids. The germline V gene has CDR1 SGHVS and CDR2 FQNEAQ. V dropped 6 bases and J dropped 6; count of bases not matched to a gene: 1. The CDR3 DNA reads TGTGCCAGCAGTGACAGGGGCGAGCAGTACTTC. Amino acid sequence: CASSDRGEQYF.

The rearrangement joins TRBV5-4 to TRBJ2-7; 7 positions match TRBD2. This CDR3 is 16 amino acids long. Trimming cost V 0 bases and J 7 bases; bases outside gene matches: 13. Looked up from germline, CDR1 is SGHNT and CDR2 is YYREEE (reference sequence). The CDR3 DNA reads TGTGCCAGCAGCTTGGACCTAGCGGCCATCTCGGGAGAGCAGTACTTC. Encoded protein: CASSLDLAAISGEQYF.

V and J are TRBV12-3 or TRBV12-4 and TRBJ1-2; TRBD1 aligns across 9 bases. V gave up 7 bases and J gave up 1 base; unmatched junction bases: 10. The CDR3 length is 16 residues. CDR3 amino acids: CASTPGQGSGNYGYTF. The CDR3 region has the DNA TGTGCCAGCACCCCGGGACAGGGAAGCGGTAACTATGGCTACACCTTC.

In this sample, this clonotype turned up a few times. The J gene is TRBJ1-2, the V gene TRBV5-5; TRBD1 agrees at 8 bases. V shed 0 bases and J 8 bases; nucleotides not matched to a gene: 6. This CDR3 contains 14 residues. Per the germline V gene, CDR1 is SGHKS and CDR2 is YYEKEE (reference sequence). CDR3 coding DNA: TGTGCCAGCAGCTTGGAGGACAGGGCGTGGGGCTACACCTTC. It codes for CASSLEDRAWGYTF.

The chain combines TRBV10-3 with TRBJ1-1; D might be TRBD1 (5 bases). The germline V and J ends were trimmed by 6 bases and 1 base, with 9 bases remaining between them. CDR1 and CDR2 (germline): ENHRY, SYGVKD. This CDR3 spans 13 amino acids. CDR3 amino acids: CAIRPDRNTEAFF. The DNA of the CDR3 is TGTGCCATCAGACCAGACAGGAACACTGAAGCTTTCTTT.

The V and J genes are TRBV2 and TRBJ2-2; D possibly corresponds to TRBD1 (6 bases). Germline assignment: CDR1 SNHLY and CDR2 FYNNEI. This CDR3 has 14 amino acids. The V gene lost 3 bases and the J gene lost 1 base, with 6 bases spanning the gap. CDR3 in DNA: TGTGCCAGCAGTGACAGGGGGAACACCGGGGAGCTGTTTTTT. Its translation is CASSDRGNTGELFF.

This chain connects TRBV11-2 to TRBJ2-5; 15 nucleotides match TRBD2. J lost 1 base, V lost 5 bases, and 5 bases had no gene match. The CDR3 has 17 amino acids. Germline V gene data show CDR1 as SGHAT and CDR2 as FQNNGV. The CDR3 DNA follows: TGTGCCAGCAGCCTCCGGACTAGCGGGGGGGCCCAAGAGACCCAGTACTTC. It is translated as CASSLRTSGGAQETQYF.

V usage is TRBV20-1 and J usage is TRBJ2-7; maybe TRBD1 (6 bases). The CDR3 spans 14 residues. The germline V gene has CDR1 DFQATT and CDR2 SNEGSKA (reference sequence). The V end lost 3 bases, the J end lost 2 bases, and 14 bases lay between the germline ends. In nucleotides, the CDR3 is TGCAGTGCTAGCCGACAGGCTATCACCTACGAGCAGTACTTC. Translating gives CSASRQAITYEQYF.

This sequence joins TRBV10-2 and TRBJ1-1; D gene ambiguous. Per the germline V gene, CDR1 is WSHSY and CDR2 is SAAADI. V lost 4 bases and J lost 0, with 12 bases in between. This CDR3 spans 15 amino acids. CDR3 DNA: TGCGCCAGCAGTGTGAGTACAACCTTGAACACTGAAGCTTTCTTT. Translating it yields CASSVSTTLNTEAFF.

This chain joins TRBV20-1 and TRBJ1-1; TRBD1 is a possible D gene (6 bases). With 2 bases removed from V and 4 bases from J, the gap between germline ends came to 11 bases. Germline CDR1 reads DFQATT; CDR2 reads SNEGSKA (reference sequence). The CDR3 has 13 residues. In nucleotides, the CDR3 is TGCAGTGCTAGATGGTCAGGGGTCACTGAAGCTTTCTTT. Translation: CSARWSGVTEAFF.

This clonotype was seen repeatedly, ten times or more. The J gene is TRBJ1-4, the V gene TRBV7-2; D is ambiguous. Germline V gene data show CDR1 as SGHTA and CDR2 as FQGNSA. Trimming shortened V by 5 bases and J by 8 bases, and 18 bases separated the two germline ends. The CDR3 has 15 amino acids. The CDR3, as DNA: TGTGCCAGCAGCCCCTACAGTATGTCGTCCGAAAAACTGTTTTTT. Encoded protein: CASSPYSMSSEKLFF.

The V and J genes are TRBV19 and TRBJ1-1; D is uncertain. V lost 9 bases to trimming and J lost 3 bases, with 11 bases between them. The CDR3 extends over 12 amino acids. Germline-derived CDR1 and CDR2 are LNHDA and SQIVND (reference sequence). CDR3 amino acids: CASSYADTEAFF. Written as DNA, the CDR3 is TGTGCCAGCAGTTACGCAGACACTGAAGCTTTCTTT.

V usage is TRBV10-3 and J usage is TRBJ1-5, with no clear D. Trimming pared 10 bases from V and 1 base from J, leaving 17 bases between. Germline V CDR1 and CDR2: ENHRY, SYGVKD. CDR3 length equals 15 residues. The CDR3: CASTLRWVSNQPQHF. The CDR3 DNA reads TGTGCCAGCACCCTAAGATGGGTGAGCAATCAGCCCCAGCATTTT.

The chain has TRBV29-1 and TRBJ2-5; possibly TRBD1 for D (5 bases). The CDR3 consists of 15 residues. Deletions cut 8 bases from V and 11 bases from J, with 30 bases between. Germline-derived CDR1 and CDR2 are SQVTM and ANQGSEA. In DNA form, the CDR3 reads TGCAGCCACCGACTCGATGGACACCCATACAATGAGCAGTACTTC. This encodes CSHRLDGHPYNEQYF.

The chain combines TRBV6-4 with TRBJ1-3; D is possibly TRBD1 (5 bases). V lost 6 bases to trimming and J lost 2 bases, with 14 bases between them. CDR3 length: 15 amino acids. CDR1 is MRHNA and CDR2 is SNTAGT in the germline V gene. The CDR3 DNA reads as TGTGCCAGCAGGAGGGACCCAGGAGCTGGAAACACCATATATTTT. Amino acid sequence: CASRRDPGAGNTIYF.